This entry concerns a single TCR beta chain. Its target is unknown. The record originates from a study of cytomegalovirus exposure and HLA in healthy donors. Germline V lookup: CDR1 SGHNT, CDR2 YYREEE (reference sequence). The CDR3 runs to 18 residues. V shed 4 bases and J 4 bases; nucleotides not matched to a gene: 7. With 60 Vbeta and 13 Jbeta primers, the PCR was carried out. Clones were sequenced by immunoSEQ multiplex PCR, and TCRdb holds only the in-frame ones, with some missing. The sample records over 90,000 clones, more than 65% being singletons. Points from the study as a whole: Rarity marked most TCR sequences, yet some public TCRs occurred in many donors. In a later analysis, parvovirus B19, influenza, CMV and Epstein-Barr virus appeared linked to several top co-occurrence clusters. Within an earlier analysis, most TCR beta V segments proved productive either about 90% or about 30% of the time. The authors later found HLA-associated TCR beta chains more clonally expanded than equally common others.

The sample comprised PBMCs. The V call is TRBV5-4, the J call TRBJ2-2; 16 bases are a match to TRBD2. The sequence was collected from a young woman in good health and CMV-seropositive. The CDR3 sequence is CASSPEGLAGGGTGELFF. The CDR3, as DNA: TGTGCCAGCAGCCCAGAGGGACTAGCGGGGGGGGGCACCGGGGAGCTGTTTTTT.